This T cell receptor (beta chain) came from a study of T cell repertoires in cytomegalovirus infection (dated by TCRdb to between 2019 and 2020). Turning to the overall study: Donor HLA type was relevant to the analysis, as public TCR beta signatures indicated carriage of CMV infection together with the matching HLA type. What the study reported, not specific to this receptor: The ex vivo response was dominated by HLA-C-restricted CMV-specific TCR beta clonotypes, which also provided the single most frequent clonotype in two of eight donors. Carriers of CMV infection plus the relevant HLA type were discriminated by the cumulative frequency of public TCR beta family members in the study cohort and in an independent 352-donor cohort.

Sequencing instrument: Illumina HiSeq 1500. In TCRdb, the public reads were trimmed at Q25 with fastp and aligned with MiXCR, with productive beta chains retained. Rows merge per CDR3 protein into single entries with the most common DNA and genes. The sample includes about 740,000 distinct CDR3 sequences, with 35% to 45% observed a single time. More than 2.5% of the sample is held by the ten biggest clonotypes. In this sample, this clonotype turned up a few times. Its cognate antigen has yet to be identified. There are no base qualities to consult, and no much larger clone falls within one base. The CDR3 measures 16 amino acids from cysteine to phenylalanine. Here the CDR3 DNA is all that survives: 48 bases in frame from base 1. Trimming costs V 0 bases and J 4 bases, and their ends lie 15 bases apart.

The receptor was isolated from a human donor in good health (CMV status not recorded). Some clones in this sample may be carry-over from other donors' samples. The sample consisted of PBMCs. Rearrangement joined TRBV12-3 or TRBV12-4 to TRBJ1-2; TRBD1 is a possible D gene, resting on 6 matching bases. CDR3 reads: CASSLARNRAFYGYTF. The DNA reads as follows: TGTGCCAGCAGTTTAGCGCGAAACAGGGCTTTCTATGGCTACACCTTC.